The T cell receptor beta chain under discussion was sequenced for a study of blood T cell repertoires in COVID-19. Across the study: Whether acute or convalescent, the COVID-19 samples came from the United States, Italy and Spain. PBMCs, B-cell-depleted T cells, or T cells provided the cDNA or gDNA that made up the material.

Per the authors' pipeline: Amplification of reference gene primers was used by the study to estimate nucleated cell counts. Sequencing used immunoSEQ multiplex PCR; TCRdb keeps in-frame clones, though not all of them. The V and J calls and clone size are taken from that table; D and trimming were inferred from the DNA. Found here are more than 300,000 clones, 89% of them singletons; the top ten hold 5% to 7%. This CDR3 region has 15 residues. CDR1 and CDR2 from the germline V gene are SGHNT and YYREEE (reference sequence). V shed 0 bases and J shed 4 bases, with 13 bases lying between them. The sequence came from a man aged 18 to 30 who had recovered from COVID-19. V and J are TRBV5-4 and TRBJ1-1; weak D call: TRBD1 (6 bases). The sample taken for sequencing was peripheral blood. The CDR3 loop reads CASSLDTGFVTEAFF. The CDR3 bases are TGTGCCAGCAGCTTGGATACAGGGTTTGTCACTGAAGCTTTCTTT. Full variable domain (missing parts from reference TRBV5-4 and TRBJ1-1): ETGVTQSPTHLIKTRGQQVTLRCSSQSGHNTVSWYQQALGQGPQFIFQYYREEENGRGNFPPRFSGLQFPNYSSELNVNALELDDSALYLCASSLDTGFVTEAFFGQGTRLTVV.